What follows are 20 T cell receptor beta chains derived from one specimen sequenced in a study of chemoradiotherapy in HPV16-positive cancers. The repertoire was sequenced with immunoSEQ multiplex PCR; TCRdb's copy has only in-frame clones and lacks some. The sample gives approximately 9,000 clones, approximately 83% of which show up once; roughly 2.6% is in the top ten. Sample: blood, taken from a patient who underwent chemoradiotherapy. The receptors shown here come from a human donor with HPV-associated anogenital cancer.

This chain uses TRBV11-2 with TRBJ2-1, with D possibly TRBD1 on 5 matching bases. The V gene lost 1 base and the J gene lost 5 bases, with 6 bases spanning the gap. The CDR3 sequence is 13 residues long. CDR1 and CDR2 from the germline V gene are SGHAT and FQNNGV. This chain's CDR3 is CASSLGQNNEQFF. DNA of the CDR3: TGTGCCAGCAGCTTAGGACAGAACAATGAGCAGTTCTTC. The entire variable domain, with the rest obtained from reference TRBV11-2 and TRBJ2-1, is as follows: EAGVAQSPRYKIIEKRQSVAFWCNPISGHATLYWYQQILGQGPKLLIQFQNNGVVDDSQLPKDRFSAERLKGVDSTLKIQPAKLEDSAVYLCASSLGQNNEQFFGPGTRLTVL.

Written as DNA, the CDR3 is TGTGCCAGCAGCGCGAGACCGGGACTAGAGTCCTACGAGCAGTACTTC. Translated, it gives CASSARPGLESYEQYF. This chain joins TRBV9 and TRBJ2-7; TRBD2 matches at 8 bases. The germline V gene encodes CDR1 SGDLS and CDR2 YYNGEE. Trimming removed 3 bases from V and 1 base from J; junction bases left unmatched: 9. The CDR3 contains 16 residues.

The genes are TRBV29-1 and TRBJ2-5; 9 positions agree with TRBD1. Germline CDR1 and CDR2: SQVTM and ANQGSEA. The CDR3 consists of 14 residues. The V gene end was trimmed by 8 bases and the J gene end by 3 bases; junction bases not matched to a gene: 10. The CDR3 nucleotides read TGCAGCACCATCCACCGGGACAGGGAAGAGACCCAGTACTTC. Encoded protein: CSTIHRDREETQYF.

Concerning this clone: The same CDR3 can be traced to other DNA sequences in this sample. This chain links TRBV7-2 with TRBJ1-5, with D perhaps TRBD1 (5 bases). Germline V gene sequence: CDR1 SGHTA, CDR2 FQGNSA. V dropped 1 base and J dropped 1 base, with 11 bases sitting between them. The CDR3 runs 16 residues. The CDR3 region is CASSLVWGRSNQPQHF. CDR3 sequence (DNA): TGTGCCAGCAGCTTAGTTTGGGGCAGGAGCAATCAGCCCCAGCATTTT.

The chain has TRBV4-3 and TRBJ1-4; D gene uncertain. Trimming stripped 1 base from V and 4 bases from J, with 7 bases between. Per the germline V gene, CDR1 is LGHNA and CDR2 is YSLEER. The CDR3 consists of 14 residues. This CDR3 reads CASSQGRVNEKLFF. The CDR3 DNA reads TGCGCCAGCAGCCAAGGACGGGTTAATGAAAAACTGTTTTTT.

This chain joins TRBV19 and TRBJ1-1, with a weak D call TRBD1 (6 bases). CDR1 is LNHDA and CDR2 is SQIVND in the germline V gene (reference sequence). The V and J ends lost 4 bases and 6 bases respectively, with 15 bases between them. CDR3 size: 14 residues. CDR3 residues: CASSTTGPWAEAFF. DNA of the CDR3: TGTGCCAGTAGTACTACAGGGCCATGGGCTGAAGCTTTCTTT.

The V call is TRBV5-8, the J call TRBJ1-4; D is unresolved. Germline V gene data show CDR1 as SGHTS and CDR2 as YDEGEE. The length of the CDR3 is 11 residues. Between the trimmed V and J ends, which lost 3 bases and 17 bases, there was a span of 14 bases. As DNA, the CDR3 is TGTGCCAGCAGCTCGGAGGTTAACATCTTTTTT. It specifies CASSSEVNIFF.

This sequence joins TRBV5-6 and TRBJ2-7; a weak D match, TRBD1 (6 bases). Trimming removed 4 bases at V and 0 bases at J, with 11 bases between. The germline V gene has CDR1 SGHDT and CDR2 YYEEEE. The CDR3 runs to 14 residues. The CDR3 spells CASSVGAGSYEQYF. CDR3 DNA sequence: TGTGCCAGCAGCGTGGGGGCTGGCTCCTACGAGCAGTACTTC.

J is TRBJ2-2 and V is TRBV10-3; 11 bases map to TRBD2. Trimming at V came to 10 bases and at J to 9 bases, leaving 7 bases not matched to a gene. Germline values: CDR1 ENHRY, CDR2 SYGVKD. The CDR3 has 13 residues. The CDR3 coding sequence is TGTGCCACCACTAGCGGGGGAAGTAGGGAGCTGTTTTTT. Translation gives CATTSGGSRELFF.

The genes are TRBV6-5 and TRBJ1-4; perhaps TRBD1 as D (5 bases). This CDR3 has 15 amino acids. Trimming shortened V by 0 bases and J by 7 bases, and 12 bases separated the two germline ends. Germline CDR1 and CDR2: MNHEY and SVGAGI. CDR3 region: CASSYSGGEGEKLFF. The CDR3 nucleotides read TGTGCCAGCAGTTACTCAGGAGGGGAGGGTGAAAAACTGTTTTTT.

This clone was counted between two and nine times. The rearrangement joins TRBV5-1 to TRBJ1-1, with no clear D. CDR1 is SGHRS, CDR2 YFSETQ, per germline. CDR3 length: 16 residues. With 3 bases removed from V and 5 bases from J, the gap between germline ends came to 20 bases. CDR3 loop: CASSSRQGRVGTEAFF. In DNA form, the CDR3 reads TGCGCCAGCAGCTCCCGACAAGGAAGGGTGGGAACTGAAGCTTTCTTT.

This CDR3 is CASSQDTGAGTKNIQYF. In DNA, the CDR3 is TGTGCCAGCAGCCAGGACACAGGGGCGGGAACCAAAAACATTCAGTACTTC. The chain combines TRBV14 with TRBJ2-4, with D perhaps TRBD1 (7 bases). This CDR3 has 17 residues. Germline V gives CDR1 SGHDN, CDR2 FVKESK. The V end was cut by 3 bases, the J end by 2 bases, with 17 bases between.

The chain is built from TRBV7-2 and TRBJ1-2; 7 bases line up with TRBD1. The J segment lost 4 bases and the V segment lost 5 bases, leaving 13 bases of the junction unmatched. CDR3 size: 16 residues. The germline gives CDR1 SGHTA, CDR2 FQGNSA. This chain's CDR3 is CASSPGTDRRSYGYTF. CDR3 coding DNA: TGTGCCAGCAGCCCCGGGACGGACAGGAGGTCCTATGGCTACACCTTC.

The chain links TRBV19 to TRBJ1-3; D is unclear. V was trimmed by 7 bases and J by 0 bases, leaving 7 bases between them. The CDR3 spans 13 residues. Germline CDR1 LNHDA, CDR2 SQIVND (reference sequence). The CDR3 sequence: CASMRSSGNTIYF. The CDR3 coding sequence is TGTGCCAGTATGAGGAGCTCTGGAAACACCATATATTTT. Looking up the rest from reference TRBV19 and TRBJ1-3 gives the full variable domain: DGGITQSPKYLFRKEGQNVTLSCEQNLNHDAMYWYRQDPGQGLRLIYYSQIVNDFQKGDIAEGYSVSREKKESFPLTVTSAQKNPTAFYLCASMRSSGNTIYFGEGSWLTVV.

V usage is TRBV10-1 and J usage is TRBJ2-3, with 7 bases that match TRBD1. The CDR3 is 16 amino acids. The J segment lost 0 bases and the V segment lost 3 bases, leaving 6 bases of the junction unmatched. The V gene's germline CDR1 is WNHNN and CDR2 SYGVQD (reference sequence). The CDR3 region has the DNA TGCGCCAGCAGTGACCAGGGGGATACTAGCACAGATACGCAGTATTTT. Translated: CASSDQGDTSTDTQYF.

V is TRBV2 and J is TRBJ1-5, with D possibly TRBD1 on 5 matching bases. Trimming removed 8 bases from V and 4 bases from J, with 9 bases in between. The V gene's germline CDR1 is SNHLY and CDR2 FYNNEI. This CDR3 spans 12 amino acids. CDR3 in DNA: TGTGCCAGCTCTGGGGGAAATCAGCCCCAGCATTTT. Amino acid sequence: CASSGGNQPQHF.

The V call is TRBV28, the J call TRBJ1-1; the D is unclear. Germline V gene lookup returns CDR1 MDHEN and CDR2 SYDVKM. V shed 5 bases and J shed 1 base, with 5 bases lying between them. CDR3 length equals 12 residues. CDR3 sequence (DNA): TGTGCCAGCAGTGGCGGGAACACTGAAGCTTTCTTT. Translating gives CASSGGNTEAFF. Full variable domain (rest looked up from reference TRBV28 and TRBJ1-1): DVKVTQSSRYLVKRTGEKVFLECVQDMDHENMFWYRQDPGLGLRLIYFSYDVKMKEKGDIPEGYSVSREKKERFSLILESASTNQTSMYLCASSGGNTEAFFGQGTRLTVV.

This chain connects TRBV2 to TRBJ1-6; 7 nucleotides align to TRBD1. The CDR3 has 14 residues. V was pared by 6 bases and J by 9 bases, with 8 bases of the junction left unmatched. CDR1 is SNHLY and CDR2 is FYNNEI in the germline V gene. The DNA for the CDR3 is TGTGCCAGCAGCCCAGACAGGGCCCCTTCACCCCTCCACTTT. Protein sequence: CASSPDRAPSPLHF.

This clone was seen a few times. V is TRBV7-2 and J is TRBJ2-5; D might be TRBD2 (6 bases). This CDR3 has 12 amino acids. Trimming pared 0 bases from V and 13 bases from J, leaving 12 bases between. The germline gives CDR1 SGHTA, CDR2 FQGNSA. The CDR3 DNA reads TGTGCCAGCAGCTTAGCTTTTGCGGGAACGTACTTC. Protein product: CASSLAFAGTYF.

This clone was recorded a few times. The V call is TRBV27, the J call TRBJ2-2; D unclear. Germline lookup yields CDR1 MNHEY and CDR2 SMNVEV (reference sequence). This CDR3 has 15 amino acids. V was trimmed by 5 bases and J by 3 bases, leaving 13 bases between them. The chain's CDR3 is CASSPISIYTGELFF. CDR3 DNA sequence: TGTGCCAGCAGTCCCATTAGTATCTACACCGGGGAGCTGTTTTTT.